Sequencing of this T cell receptor (beta chain) was carried out in a study of blood T cell repertoires in COVID-19 (dated by TCRdb to the early 2020s). Background on the whole study: Samples covering the acute and convalescent phases of COVID-19 were provided by collaborators in the United States, Italy and Spain. The material from the prospective study consisted of cDNA or gDNA derived from T cells, B-cell-depleted T cells, or PBMCs. Subjects who had been exposed to COVID-19, were actively infected with it, or had recovered from it provided the deeply sampled blood TCRbeta repertoires that made up the dataset. The repertoires were released in a freely available public database meant as a resource for research on the immune response to SARS-CoV-2. Samples were obtained from the ongoing ImmuneRACE study (first 160 participants) and from over 1,000 subjects provided by 6 global collaborators. Nearly every sample came with metadata listing a de-identified subject ID, COVID-19 status, age in years and sex. Where available, HLA class I and class II types were taken from metadata supplied by the sample provider and were not determined by assay-based typing. On the study overall, not on this receptor specifically: The quantity of clinical and demographic metadata differed by source and by participant and was supplied without curation.

The immunoSEQ Assay, a bias-controlled multiplex PCR, was used to amplify TCRbeta CDR3 regions from genomic DNA. For the original study's pipeline: The number of nucleated cells in each sample was estimated from the amplification of reference gene primers within the assay. To quantify the absolute abundance of each unique TCRbeta CDR3 rearrangement, sequence reads were collapsed and filtered. For each sample, productive Simpson clonality was calculated as the square root of Simpson's diversity index over productive rearrangements. TCRdb retrieved this table from immuneACCESS and kept in-frame rearrangements only. Not all clones are present; in checked studies, unresolved V genes account for under half, and no reason is known for the remainder. V, J and clone size are taken as reported in that table, and D and trimming were inferred from the DNA itself. The sample contains 55,000 to 75,000 clones, around 77% of them found a single time. The ten largest clones capture roughly 9.7% of the sample.

From a lookup of the germline V gene, CDR1 and CDR2 are SGHAT and FQNNGV. The CDR3 has 15 amino acids, counting the end cysteine and phenylalanine. The retained sequence is limited to the CDR3, 45 bases, with the frame set at the first base. V is shortened by 5 bases, J by 0 bases, and the region joining them spans 14 bases. As for this clone: Its antigen remains undetermined. No much larger clone is present one base from it, and per-base qualities are unavailable.

The collaborating institutions used their own protocols to collect whole blood in K2EDTA tubes. For TCRbeta analysis, collaborators shipped samples as frozen whole blood, isolated PBMCs, or DNA extracted from either of those sample types. This chain is built from TRBV11-2 and TRBJ2-7, with a tentative D gene TRBD2 over 6 matching bases. The receptor's source is a human donor in a cohort sampled during active COVID-19. Specimen: peripheral blood. The DNA sequence follows: TGTGCCAGCAGCGTATCGGACGGGAGCTCCTACGAGCAGTACTTC. Its amino acids are CASSVSDGSSYEQYF.